The 14 T cell receptor beta chains below were found in one sample sequenced in a study of T cells after yellow fever vaccination. TCRdb called the 5' RACE reads again in MiXCR, with one record for every CDR3 protein. The sample consists of 300,000 to 400,000 distinct CDR3 sequences, about 10% of them appearing once. Sequenced material: CD4+ T cells sorted from PBMCs, taken 45 days after the yellow fever booster vaccination. The receptors stem from a man between 18 and 29 years old who received the YFV17D yellow fever vaccine.

This clonotype was seen a few times. The V gene is TRBV7-2, the J gene TRBJ2-1, with a tentative D call TRBD2 (8 bases). The CDR3 totals 16 residues. Trimming cost V 5 bases and J 7 bases, with 21 bases left between them. The germline V gene encodes CDR1 SGHTA and CDR2 FQGNSA. Here the CDR3 reads CASSPPGGAGVNEQFF. CDR3 DNA: TGTGCCAGCAGCCCCCCAGGGGGAGCGGGGGTGAATGAGCAGTTCTTC.

This clonotype appeared a few times. J is TRBJ1-1 and V is TRBV4-2, with D hard to call. V was pared by 3 bases and J by 7 bases, with 9 bases between. Germline V gene lookup returns CDR1 LGHNA and CDR2 YNFKEQ. The CDR3 sequence is 12 residues long. CDR3 protein: CASSHIRDEAFF. The DNA of the CDR3 is TGTGCCAGCAGCCACATAAGGGATGAAGCTTTCTTT.

This clonotype was seen ten or more times. The chain is built from TRBV5-6 and TRBJ1-4; D unclear. V lost 1 base to trimming and J lost 8 bases, with 12 bases between them. From germline, CDR1 is SGHDT and CDR2 YYEEEE. The CDR3 loop spans 14 amino acids. CDR3 residues: CASSLRREREKLFF. The DNA of the CDR3 is TGTGCCAGCAGCTTGAGACGAGAACGAGAAAAACTGTTTTTT.

At least ten counts were recorded for this clonotype. The chain carries TRBV9 and TRBJ2-5; maybe TRBD1 (6 bases). The CDR3 has 14 residues. Germline loops: CDR1 SGDLS, CDR2 YYNGEE. V was pared by 3 bases and J by 5 bases, with 14 bases between. The CDR3 DNA follows: TGTGCCAGCAGCGAGCGCAGGGGTGCGGAGACCCAGTACTTC. It is translated as CASSERRGAETQYF.

This clonotype occurred a few times. The V call is TRBV19, the J call TRBJ1-5, with 9 bases identical to TRBD1. This CDR3 has 17 residues. The V gene's germline CDR1 is LNHDA and CDR2 SQIVND (reference sequence). With 2 bases clipped from V and 7 bases from J, the junction kept 12 bases outside the gene matches. The CDR3 loop reads CASSIRGQGRFRQPQHF. The CDR3, as DNA: TGTGCCAGTAGTATAAGGGGACAGGGAAGGTTCCGGCAGCCCCAGCATTTT.

The chain uses TRBV29-1 and TRBJ1-1; tentative D call: TRBD1 (5 bases). This CDR3 has 12 amino acids. V lost 6 bases and J lost 3, with 11 bases in between. Germline V CDR1 and CDR2: SQVTM, ANQGSEA. The CDR3 sequence: CSVGPGDTEAFF. CDR3 DNA: TGCAGCGTCGGTCCGGGGGACACTGAAGCTTTCTTT.

This clonotype was detected many times. The V and J genes are TRBV12-3 or TRBV12-4 and TRBJ2-2, with D perhaps matching TRBD1 (5 bases). The CDR3 totals 16 residues. Trimming removed 3 bases at V and 7 bases at J, with 18 bases between. The CDR3 here is CASSLGLFRAVGELFF. The CDR3 bases are TGTGCCAGCAGTTTGGGTCTATTCAGGGCGGTCGGGGAGCTGTTTTTT.

The chain is built from TRBV7-9 and TRBJ2-3; TRBD2 matches at 7 bases. Germline V gene lookup returns CDR1 SEHNR and CDR2 FQNEAQ (reference sequence). J lost 11 bases, V lost 1 base, and 6 bases had no gene match. The CDR3 contains 13 residues. The CDR3 DNA reads as TGTGCCAGCAGCTTAGAGGAGCGGGGTGGGCAGTATTTT. It translates to CASSLEERGGQYF.

There are a few counts of this clonotype. V gene TRBV6-6 combines with J gene TRBJ1-2; a possible D gene is TRBD1 (6 bases). The ends were cut back, 8 bases at V and 7 bases at J, with 11 bases in the middle. Germline CDR1 reads MNHNY; CDR2 reads SVGAGI (reference sequence). There are 11 residues in the CDR3. The CDR3 reads CASGGAAGYTF. CDR3 DNA sequence: TGTGCCAGCGGGGGGGCGGCTGGCTACACCTTC.

In its sample, this clonotype was seen a few times. This chain joins TRBV7-9 and TRBJ1-5; D gene uncertain. V was trimmed by 2 bases and J by 5 bases, leaving 16 bases between them. The germline V gene encodes CDR1 SEHNR and CDR2 FQNEAQ (reference sequence). The CDR3 sequence is 16 residues long. The CDR3 DNA follows: TGTGCCAGCAGCTTAAGGTCAGGCGGGGTGGATCAGCCCCAGCATTTT. It yields the protein CASSLRSGGVDQPQHF.

The rearrangement uses TRBV5-1 and TRBJ2-5, with D possibly matching TRBD2 (6 bases). The V end was cut by 6 bases, the J end by 0 bases, with 15 bases between. The CDR3 sequence is 15 residues long. The germline gives CDR1 SGHRS, CDR2 YFSETQ. The CDR3 DNA reads as TGCGCCAGCACAATGTGGGGGGAGGACCAAGAGACCCAGTACTTC. This sequence encodes CASTMWGEDQETQYF.

The J gene is TRBJ2-5, the V gene TRBV6-6; no firm D call. There are 17 residues in the CDR3. V gave up 4 bases and J gave up 5 bases, with 23 bases separating them. In germline, CDR1 is MNHNY, CDR2 SVGAGI (reference sequence). In DNA form, the CDR3 reads TGTGCCAGCAGTTGGTTGAAGGTCCTTGGCATAGGCGAGACCCAGTACTTC. This codes for CASSWLKVLGIGETQYF.

This clonotype was detected many times. This chain connects TRBV2 to TRBJ1-1; 10 bases fit TRBD1. This CDR3 spans 15 amino acids. Per the germline V gene, CDR1 is SNHLY and CDR2 is FYNNEI. With 7 bases clipped from V and 5 bases from J, the junction kept 10 bases outside the gene matches. Here the CDR3 reads CASTQEGQGQTEAFF. CDR3 nucleotide sequence: TGTGCCAGCACCCAAGAGGGACAGGGGCAAACTGAAGCTTTCTTT.

The table lists this clonotype with a few counts. The V call is TRBV4-1, the J call TRBJ1-2, with D possibly matching TRBD1 (5 bases). Per the germline V gene, CDR1 is MGHRA and CDR2 is YSYEKL. This CDR3 contains 15 residues. V lost 3 bases to trimming and J lost 8 bases, with 19 bases between them. CDR3 DNA sequence: TGCGCCAGCAGCCATCAGACCGAGACAGCCGGAGGCTACACCTTC. This codes for CASSHQTETAGGYTF.